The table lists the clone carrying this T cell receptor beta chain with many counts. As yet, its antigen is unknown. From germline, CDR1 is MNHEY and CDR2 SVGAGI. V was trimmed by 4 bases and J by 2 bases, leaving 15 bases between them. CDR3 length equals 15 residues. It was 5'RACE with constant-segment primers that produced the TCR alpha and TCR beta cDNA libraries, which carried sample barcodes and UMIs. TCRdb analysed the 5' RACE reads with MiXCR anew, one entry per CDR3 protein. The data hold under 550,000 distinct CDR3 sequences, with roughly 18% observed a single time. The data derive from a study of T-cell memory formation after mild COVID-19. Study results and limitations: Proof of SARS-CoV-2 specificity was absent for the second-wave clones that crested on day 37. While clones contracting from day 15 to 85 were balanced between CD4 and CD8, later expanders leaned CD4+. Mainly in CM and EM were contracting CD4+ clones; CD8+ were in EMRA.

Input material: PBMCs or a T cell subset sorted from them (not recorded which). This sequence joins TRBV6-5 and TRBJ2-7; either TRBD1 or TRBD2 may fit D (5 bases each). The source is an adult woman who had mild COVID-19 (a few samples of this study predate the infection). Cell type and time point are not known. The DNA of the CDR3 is TGTGCCAGCAGTTCTGGGGGAGCAGGTCCCTACGAGCAGTACTTC. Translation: CASSSGGAGPYEQYF.